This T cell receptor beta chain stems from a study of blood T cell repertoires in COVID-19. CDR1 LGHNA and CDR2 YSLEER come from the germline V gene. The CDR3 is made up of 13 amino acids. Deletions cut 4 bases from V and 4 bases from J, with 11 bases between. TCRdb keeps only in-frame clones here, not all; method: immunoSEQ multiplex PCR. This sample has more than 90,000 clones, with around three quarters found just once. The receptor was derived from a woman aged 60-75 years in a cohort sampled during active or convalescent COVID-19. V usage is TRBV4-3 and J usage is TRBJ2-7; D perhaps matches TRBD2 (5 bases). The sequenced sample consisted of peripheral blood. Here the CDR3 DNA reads TGCGCCAGCAGCCGCAAGGAGGCATACGAGCAGTACTTC. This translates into CASSRKEAYEQYF.